These T cell receptor beta chains were read from a single sample in a study of cytomegalovirus exposure and HLA in healthy donors. TCRdb's copy holds only in-frame clones and misses some; the assay was immunoSEQ multiplex PCR. The sample gives some 150,000 clones, around nine tenths of which show up once; 0.85% to 1% is in the top ten. Sequencing was done on a sample of PBMCs. Source of these receptors: a woman in her 30s in good health and CMV-seronegative. Each CDR3 is given with its conserved first and last residue. D genes are given only for firm matches. Not all rows give a size; the values are once, few, many and, for expanded clones, a class.

D: TRBD2; size: NA; V: TRBV5-1; J: TRBJ2-3; CDR3: CASSPGTSGVSDTQYF; DNA: TGCGCCAGCAGCCCGGGGACTAGCGGGGTTTCCGATACGCAGTATTTT
D: TRBD2; size: NA; V: TRBV28; J: TRBJ2-7; CDR3: CASSPPSGSYEQYF; DNA: TGTGCCAGCAGTCCACCTAGCGGGAGCTACGAGCAGTACTTC
D: TRBD2; size: NA; V: TRBV13; J: TRBJ2-7; CDR3: CASSPRDEAGRRSYEQYF; DNA: TGTGCCAGCAGCCCTCGGGATGAAGCGGGGAGGAGATCCTACGAGCAGTACTTC
D: NA; size: once; V: TRBV14; J: TRBJ2-7; CDR3: CASSPWTLNEQYF; DNA: TGTGCCAGCAGCCCTTGGACTCTTAACGAGCAGTACTTC
D: NA; size: NA; V: TRBV15; J: TRBJ2-5; CDR3: CATSRDAGKETQYF; DNA: TGTGCCACCAGCAGAGATGCGGGGAAGGAGACCCAGTACTTC
D: NA; size: NA; V: TRBV6-6; J: TRBJ1-4; CDR3: CASSGGLTNEKLFF; DNA: TGTGCCAGCAGTGGTGGGCTTACTAATGAAAAACTGTTTTTT
D: NA; size: NA; V: TRBV5-4; J: TRBJ2-7; CDR3: CASSTSGGEQYF; DNA: TGTGCCAGCAGCACCTCCGGGGGCGAGCAGTACTTC
D: NA; size: few; V: TRBV4-3; J: TRBJ2-7; CDR3: CASSRELNIEQYF; DNA: TGCGCCAGCAGCCGGGAGTTAAACATCGAGCAGTACTTC
D: NA; size: few; V: TRBV7-2; J: TRBJ2-7; CDR3: CASSLVGGLRGEQYF; DNA: TGTGCCAGCAGCTTAGTCGGGGGACTGCGGGGAGAGCAGTACTTC
D: TRBD2; size: NA; V: TRBV28; J: TRBJ2-7; CDR3: CASSFKFLADYEQYF; DNA: TGTGCCAGCAGTTTTAAGTTCCTAGCGGACTACGAGCAGTACTTC
D: TRBD1; size: NA; V: TRBV11-2; J: TRBJ2-5; CDR3: CASSVDRGRETQYF; DNA: TGTGCCAGCAGCGTAGACAGGGGTAGAGAGACCCAGTACTTC
D: NA; size: NA; V: TRBV18; J: TRBJ2-7; CDR3: CASSTRYPAYEQYF; DNA: TGTGCCAGCTCTACGAGGTACCCAGCCTACGAGCAGTACTTC
D: NA; size: once; V: TRBV6-9; J: TRBJ2-7; CDR3: CASSLDTYSAYEQYF; DNA: TGTGCCAGCAGTTTAGACACCTATTCCGCCTACGAGCAGTACTTC
D: NA; size: NA; V: TRBV9; J: TRBJ2-1; CDR3: CASSVGPGNPQDEQFF; DNA: TGTGCCAGCAGCGTAGGTCCCGGGAACCCCCAGGATGAGCAGTTCTTC
D: NA; size: NA; V: TRBV2; J: TRBJ1-1; CDR3: CASSEDRGGRRAFF; DNA: TGTGCCAGCAGTGAAGATCGGGGGGGACGGAGAGCTTTCTTT
D: TRBD1; size: NA; V: TRBV9; J: TRBJ1-1; CDR3: CASSVGTGWDETEAFF; DNA: TGTGCCAGCAGCGTCGGGACAGGGTGGGATGAGACTGAAGCTTTCTTT
D: NA; size: NA; V: TRBV2; J: TRBJ1-3; CDR3: CASSEAVRRVGAGNTIYF; DNA: TGTGCCAGCAGTGAAGCTGTAAGACGAGTTGGAGCCGGAAACACCATATATTTT
D: TRBD2; size: NA; V: TRBV10-3; J: TRBJ2-2; CDR3: CAISPLNPGLAGAGGELFF; DNA: TGTGCCATCAGCCCTCTAAATCCGGGACTAGCGGGAGCGGGCGGGGAGCTGTTTTTT
D: TRBD2; size: NA; V: TRBV13; J: TRBJ2-4; CDR3: CASSLEGLGAKNIQYF; DNA: TGTGCCAGCAGCTTAGAGGGACTAGGTGCCAAAAACATTCAGTACTTC
D: NA; size: NA; V: TRBV6-1; J: TRBJ1-2; CDR3: CASRRRVGTEGYTF; DNA: TGTGCCAGCAGAAGGAGGGTAGGGACGGAAGGCTACACCTTC
D: TRBD1; size: few; V: TRBV6-1; J: TRBJ1-1; CDR3: CASSEAGTGNTEAFF; DNA: TGTGCCAGCAGTGAAGCGGGGACAGGGAACACTGAAGCTTTCTTT
D: TRBD2; size: NA; V: TRBV4-1; J: TRBJ2-3; CDR3: CASSQDAGGGAPDTQYF; DNA: TGCGCCAGCAGCCAAGATGCTGGCGGGGGAGCCCCAGATACGCAGTATTTT
D: TRBD2; size: once; V: TRBV5-1; J: TRBJ2-1; CDR3: CASSLGTSGSLRHEQFF; DNA: TGCGCCAGCAGCTTGGGGACTAGCGGGAGTCTTAGGCATGAGCAGTTCTTC